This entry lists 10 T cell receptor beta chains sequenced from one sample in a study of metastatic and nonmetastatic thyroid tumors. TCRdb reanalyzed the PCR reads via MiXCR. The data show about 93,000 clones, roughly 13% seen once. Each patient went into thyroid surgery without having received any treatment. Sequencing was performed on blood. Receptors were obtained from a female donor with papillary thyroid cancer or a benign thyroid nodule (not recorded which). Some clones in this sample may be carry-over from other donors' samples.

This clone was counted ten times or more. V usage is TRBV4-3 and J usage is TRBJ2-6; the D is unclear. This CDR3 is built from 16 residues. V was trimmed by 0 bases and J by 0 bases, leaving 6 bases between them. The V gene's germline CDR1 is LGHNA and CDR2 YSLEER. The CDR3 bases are TGCGCCAGCAGCCAAGATAGGGTCTCTGGGGCCAACGTCCTGACTTTC. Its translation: CASSQDRVSGANVLTF.

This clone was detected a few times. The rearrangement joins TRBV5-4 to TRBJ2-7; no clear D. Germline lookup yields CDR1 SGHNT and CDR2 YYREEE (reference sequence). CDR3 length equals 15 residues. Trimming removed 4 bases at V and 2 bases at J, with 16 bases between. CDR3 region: CASSLRGNLAYEQYF. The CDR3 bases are TGTGCCAGCAGCCTACGAGGAAACTTAGCCTACGAGCAGTACTTC. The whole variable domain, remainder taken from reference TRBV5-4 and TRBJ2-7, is ETGVTQSPTHLIKTRGQQVTLRCSSQSGHNTVSWYQQALGQGPQFIFQYYREEENGRGNFPPRFSGLQFPNYSSELNVNALELDDSALYLCASSLRGNLAYEQYFGPGTRLTVT.

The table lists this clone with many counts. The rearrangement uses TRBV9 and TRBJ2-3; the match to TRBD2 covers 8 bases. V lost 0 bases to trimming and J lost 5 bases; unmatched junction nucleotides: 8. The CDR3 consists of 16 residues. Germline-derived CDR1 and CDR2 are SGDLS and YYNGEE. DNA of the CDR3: TGTGCCAGCAGCGTAGAGGGAGCGGGAGTCAGAGATACGCAGTATTTT. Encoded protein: CASSVEGAGVRDTQYF.

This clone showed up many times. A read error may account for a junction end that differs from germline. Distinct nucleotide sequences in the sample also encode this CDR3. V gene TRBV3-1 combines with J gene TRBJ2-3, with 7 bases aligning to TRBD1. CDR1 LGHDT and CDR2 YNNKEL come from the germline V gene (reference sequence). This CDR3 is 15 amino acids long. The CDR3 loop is CASSPRGQSIDTQYF. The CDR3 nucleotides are TGTGCCAGCAGCCCTCGGGGACAGAGCATAGATACGCAGTATTTT.

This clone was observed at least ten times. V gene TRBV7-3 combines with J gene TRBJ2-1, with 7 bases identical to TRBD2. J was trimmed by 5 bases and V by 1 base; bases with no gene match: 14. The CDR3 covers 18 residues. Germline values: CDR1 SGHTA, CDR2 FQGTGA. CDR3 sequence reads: CASSLRPPPLAQNNEQFF. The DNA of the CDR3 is TGTGCCAGCAGCTTAAGGCCTCCCCCACTAGCGCAAAACAATGAGCAGTTCTTC.

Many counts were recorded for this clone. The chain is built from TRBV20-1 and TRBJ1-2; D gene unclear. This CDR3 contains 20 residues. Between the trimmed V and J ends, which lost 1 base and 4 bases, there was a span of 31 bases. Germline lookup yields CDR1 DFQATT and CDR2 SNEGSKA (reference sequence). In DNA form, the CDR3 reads TGCAGTGCTAGAGTTCTCCTATTTAGCGAGGGCGAGACAAACTCCTATGGCTACACCTTC. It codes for CSARVLLFSEGETNSYGYTF.

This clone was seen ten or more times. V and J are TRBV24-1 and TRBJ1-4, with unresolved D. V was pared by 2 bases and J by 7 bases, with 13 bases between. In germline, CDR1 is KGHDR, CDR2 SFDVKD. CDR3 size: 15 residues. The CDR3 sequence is CATSDSGEPTEKLFF. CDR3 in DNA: TGTGCCACCAGTGATTCCGGGGAACCCACTGAAAAACTGTTTTTT.

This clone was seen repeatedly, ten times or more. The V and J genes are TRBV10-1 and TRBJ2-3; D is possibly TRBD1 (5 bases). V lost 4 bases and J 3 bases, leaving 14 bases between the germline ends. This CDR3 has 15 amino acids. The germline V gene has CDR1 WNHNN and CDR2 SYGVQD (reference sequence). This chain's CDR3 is CASSVPPGWTDTQYF. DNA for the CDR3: TGCGCCAGCAGTGTCCCCCCAGGGTGGACAGATACGCAGTATTTT.

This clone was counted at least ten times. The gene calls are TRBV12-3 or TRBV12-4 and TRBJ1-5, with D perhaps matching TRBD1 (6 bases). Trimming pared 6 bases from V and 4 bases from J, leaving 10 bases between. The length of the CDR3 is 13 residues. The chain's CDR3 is CASRQTGNQPQHF. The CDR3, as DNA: TGTGCCAGCAGGCAAACAGGGAATCAGCCCCAGCATTTT.

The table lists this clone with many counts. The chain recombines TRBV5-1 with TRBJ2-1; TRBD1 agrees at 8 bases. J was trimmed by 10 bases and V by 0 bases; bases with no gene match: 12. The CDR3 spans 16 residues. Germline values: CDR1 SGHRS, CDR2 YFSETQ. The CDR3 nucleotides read TGCGCCAGCAGCTTGGGAGACAGGGGATTCCTTGGGGAGCAGTTCTTC. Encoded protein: CASSLGDRGFLGEQFF.